This TCR beta chain was found in a study of blood T cell repertoires in COVID-19. Seattle participants joined during active infection and were tracked over time. Trimming cost V 2 bases and J 2 bases; bases outside gene matches: 13. Germline assignment: CDR1 LNHDA and CDR2 SQIVND (reference sequence). The CDR3 has 18 residues. Method: immunoSEQ multiplex PCR; TCRdb's copy keeps in-frame clones and lacks some. Among 150,000 to 170,000 clones listed, around 85% were seen once. Specimen: peripheral blood. The sequence was collected from a man in his 60s with COVID-19, enrolled during active disease. The chain joins TRBV19 to TRBJ2-7; 9 bases align to TRBD2. CDR3 sequence reads: CASSIKESPSGVPYEQYF. In DNA form, the CDR3 reads TGTGCCAGTAGTATAAAGGAATCGCCTAGCGGGGTACCCTACGAGCAGTACTTC. Combining the CDR3 with reference TRBV19 and TRBJ2-7 gives the whole variable domain DGGITQSPKYLFRKEGQNVTLSCEQNLNHDAMYWYRQDPGQGLRLIYYSQIVNDFQKGDIAEGYSVSREKKESFPLTVTSAQKNPTAFYLCASSIKESPSGVPYEQYFGPGTRLTVT.